The T cell receptor (beta chain) under discussion was sequenced for a study of T cells in Graves' hyperthyroidism and ophthalmopathy. Over 18 months, lack of ophthalmopathy progression marked Graves' hyperthyroidism as stable. From RNA transcripts, TCR beta CDR3 regions were amplified. First-round RT-PCR of the TCR CDR3 relied on the HTBI primer set. MiXCR, applied by TCRdb to the multiplex PCR reads, yields one record per CDR3 protein. The sample includes approximately 700,000 distinct CDR3 sequences, about 16% seen only once; the top ten take over 7.5%. The V and J ends lost 2 bases and 3 bases, in that order; junction bases with no gene match: 4. The CDR3 totals 15 residues. Germline assignment: CDR1 SGHRS and CDR2 YFSETQ.

The sequencing input was blood. This sequence was found in a man aged 18 to 29 with Graves' hyperthyroidism. The chain employs TRBV5-1 and TRBJ2-3, with 9 bases matching TRBD2. CDR3 coding DNA: TGCGCCAGCAGCTTTAGCGGGAGTGGAACAGATACGCAGTATTTT. Its protein is CASSFSGSGTDTQYF. The variable domain in full, with the rest retrieved from reference TRBV5-1 and TRBJ2-3, is KAGVTQTPRYLIKTRGQQVTLSCSPISGHRSVSWYQQTPGQGLQFLFEYFSETQRNKGNFPGRFSGRQFSNSRSEMNVSTLELGDSALYLCASSFSGSGTDTQYFGPGTRLTVL.